The TCR beta chain under discussion was sequenced for a study of blood T cell repertoires in COVID-19. Study summary: Material from acute and convalescent COVID-19 was sourced from the United States, Italy and Spain. The analysed material was cDNA or gDNA that came from T cells, B-cell-depleted T cells, or PBMCs.

The CDR3 spans 15 residues. Germline V gene lookup returns CDR1 SNHLY and CDR2 FYNNEI. Trimming took 6 bases from V and 3 from J; bases not matched to a gene: 10. Assay used: immunoSEQ multiplex PCR; TCRdb lists only in-frame clones, some missing. The sample contains hundreds of thousands of clones, 80% to 90% of which appear only once. Source material: peripheral blood. The gene calls are TRBV2 and TRBJ2-7, with 8 nucleotides matching TRBD2. This sequence was found in a man aged 35 to 55 with acute or convalescent COVID-19. CDR3 sequence: CASRELAVIYYEQYF. The DNA for the CDR3 is TGTGCCAGCAGGGAACTAGCGGTCATTTACTACGAGCAGTACTTC.